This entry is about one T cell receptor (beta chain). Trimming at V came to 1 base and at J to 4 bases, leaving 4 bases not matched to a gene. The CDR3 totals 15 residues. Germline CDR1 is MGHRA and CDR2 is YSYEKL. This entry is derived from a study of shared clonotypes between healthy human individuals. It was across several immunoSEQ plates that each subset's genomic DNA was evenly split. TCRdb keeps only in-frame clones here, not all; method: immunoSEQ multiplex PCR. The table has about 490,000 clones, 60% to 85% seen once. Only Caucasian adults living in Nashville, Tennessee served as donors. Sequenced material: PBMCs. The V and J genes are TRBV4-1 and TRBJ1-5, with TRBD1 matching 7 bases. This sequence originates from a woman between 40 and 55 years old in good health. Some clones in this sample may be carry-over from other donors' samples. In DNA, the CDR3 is TGCGCCAGCAGCCAAGCAACAGGGGATAATCAGCCCCAGCATTTT. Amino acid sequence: CASSQATGDNQPQHF.